This TCR beta chain comes out of a study of cytomegalovirus exposure and HLA in healthy donors. Study-wide results and caveats: Later analysis found that TCR beta chains associated with HLA were more clonally expanded than other, equally common chains.

CDR3 length equals 13 residues. Between the trimmed V and J ends, which lost 7 bases and 5 bases, there was a span of 14 bases. CDR1 is MNHNS and CDR2 is SASEGT in the germline V gene. PCR involved 60 Vbeta and 13 Jbeta primers. TCRdb's copy holds only in-frame clones and misses some; the assay was immunoSEQ multiplex PCR. The table lists about 170,000 clones, roughly 85% of them singletons, with around 0.89% in the top ten. About this clone itself: The antigen is undetermined.

The sequenced sample consisted of PBMCs. The rearrangement links TRBV6-1 to TRBJ1-1, with D perhaps matching TRBD1 (5 bases). The origin of this receptor is a woman in her fifties or sixties in good health and CMV-seropositive. CDR3 sequence (DNA): TGTGCCAGCATAATCAGCGCAGGGACTGAAGCTTTCTTT. This translates into CASIISAGTEAFF.